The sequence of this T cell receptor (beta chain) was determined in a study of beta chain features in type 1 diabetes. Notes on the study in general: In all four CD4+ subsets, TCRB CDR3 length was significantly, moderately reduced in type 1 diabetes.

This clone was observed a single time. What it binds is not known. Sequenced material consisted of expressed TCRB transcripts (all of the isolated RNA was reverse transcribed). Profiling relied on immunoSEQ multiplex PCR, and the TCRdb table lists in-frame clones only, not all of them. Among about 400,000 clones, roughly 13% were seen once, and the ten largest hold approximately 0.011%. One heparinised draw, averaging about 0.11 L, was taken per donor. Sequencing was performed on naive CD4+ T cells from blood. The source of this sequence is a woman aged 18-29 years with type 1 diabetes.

CDR3 in amino acids: CASSLGTDSPLHF. The CDR3, as DNA: TGTGCCAGCAGCTTAGGTACTGATTCACCCCTCCACTTT. The chain links TRBV7-8 to TRBJ1-6; D is unresolved. This CDR3 comprises 13 residues. Germline V lookup: CDR1 SGHVS, CDR2 FQNEAQ. V dropped 1 base and J dropped 8 bases, with 6 bases sitting between them.